This T cell receptor beta chain was captured in a study of T cells after yellow fever vaccination. Study findings and constraints: Clones from primary vaccination mostly reappeared after the booster (over 95% CD4, approximately 86% CD8).

CDR1 KGHDR and CDR2 SFDVKD come from the germline V gene. The CDR3 totals 17 residues. After removal of 3 bases from V and 7 bases from J, the junction contained 11 bases not matched to a gene. As to this clonotype: The antigen remains unidentified.

A single record per CDR3 protein comes from TCRdb applying MiXCR to the 5' RACE reads. The sample holds about 340,000 distinct CDR3 sequences; approximately 13% are singletons and the top ten take approximately 3.4%. This specimen was CD4+ T cells sorted from PBMCs, taken 15 days after the yellow fever booster vaccination. The gene calls are TRBV24-1 and TRBJ2-1; 10 positions match TRBD2. The sequence was collected from a man between 18 and 29 years old who received the YFV17D yellow fever vaccine. The CDR3 protein is CATSDPWTSGKGNEQFF. DNA for the CDR3: TGTGCCACCAGTGATCCCTGGACTAGCGGTAAGGGGAATGAGCAGTTCTTC.